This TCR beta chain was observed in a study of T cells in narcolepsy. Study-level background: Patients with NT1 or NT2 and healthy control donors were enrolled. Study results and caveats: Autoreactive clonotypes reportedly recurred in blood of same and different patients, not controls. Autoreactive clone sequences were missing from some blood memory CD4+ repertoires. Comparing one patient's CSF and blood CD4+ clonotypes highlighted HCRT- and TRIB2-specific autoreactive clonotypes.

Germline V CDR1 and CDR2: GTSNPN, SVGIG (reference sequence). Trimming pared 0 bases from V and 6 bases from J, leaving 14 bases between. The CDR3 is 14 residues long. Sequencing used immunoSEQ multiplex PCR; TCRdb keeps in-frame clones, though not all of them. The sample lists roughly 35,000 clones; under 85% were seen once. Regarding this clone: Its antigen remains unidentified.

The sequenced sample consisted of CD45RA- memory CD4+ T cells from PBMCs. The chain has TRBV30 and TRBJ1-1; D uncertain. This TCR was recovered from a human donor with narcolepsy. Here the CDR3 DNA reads TGTGCCTGGAGTGTAGGATCTCTGTCCGCTGAAGCTTTCTTT. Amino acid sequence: CAWSVGSLSAEAFF.